The 27 T cell receptor beta chains in this list originate from one sample, sequenced in a study of T cells after yellow fever vaccination. TCRdb ran MiXCR on the 5' RACE reads and lists one entry per CDR3 protein. The sample records some 420,000 distinct CDR3 sequences, over 15% being singletons. Sample: PBMCs, taken before the yellow fever booster vaccination. All receptors come from a man younger than 30 who received the YFV17D yellow fever vaccine.

This clonotype came up a few times. The chain is built from TRBV12-3 or TRBV12-4 and TRBJ1-2; D is unresolved. CDR3 length: 16 residues. The ends were cut back, 7 bases at V and 3 bases at J, with 21 bases in the middle. CDR3 residues: CASIHTGVYSHYGYTF. DNA of the CDR3: TGTGCCAGCATCCATACTGGGGTTTACTCCCACTATGGCTACACCTTC.

In its sample, this clonotype was seen a few times. The chain couples TRBV7-8 to TRBJ2-5, with 8 bases identical to TRBD1. Trimming at V came to 1 base and at J to 3 bases, leaving 1 base not matched to a gene. Germline V gene lookup returns CDR1 SGHVS and CDR2 FQNEAQ. The CDR3 is 14 amino acids. The CDR3 coding sequence is TGTGCCAGCAGCTTAGAGACAGGGGAAGAGACCCAGTACTTC. Translated: CASSLETGEETQYF.

Points on this clonotype: The germline gene is not matched at one end of the junction; a read error may be the cause. This chain uses TRBV4-1 with TRBJ2-7; D ambiguous. CDR1 is MGHRA and CDR2 is YSYEKL in the germline V gene. The CDR3 loop spans 14 amino acids. The CDR3 loop reads CASSQVGVRYEHYF. CDR3 in DNA: TGCGCCAGCAGCCAAGTGGGTGTCCGCTACGAGCACTACTTC.

This chain links TRBV7-9 with TRBJ1-2; the D is unclear. V gave up 5 bases and J gave up 13 bases, with 14 bases separating them. The CDR3 length is 11 residues. The V gene's germline CDR1 is SEHNR and CDR2 FQNEAQ (reference sequence). The CDR3 loop reads CASSLEDRGTF. For the CDR3, the DNA is TGTGCCAGCAGCCTTGAGGACCGGGGCACCTTC.

This clonotype has just a few counts. This chain connects TRBV7-8 to TRBJ2-5; possibly TRBD1 for D (5 bases). The germline gives CDR1 SGHVS, CDR2 FQNEAQ. The V end lost 5 bases, the J end lost 6 bases, and 19 bases lay between the germline ends. The length of the CDR3 is 15 residues. As DNA, the CDR3 is TGTGCCAGCAGCCCTTTAAGGGGCCTCGGAAAGACCCAGTACTTC. Translated: CASSPLRGLGKTQYF.

In its sample, this clonotype was seen a few times. V gene TRBV7-9 combines with J gene TRBJ2-7, with D perhaps given as TRBD1 or TRBD2 (5 bases each). This CDR3 spans 15 amino acids. CDR1 is SEHNR, CDR2 FQNEAQ, per germline (reference sequence). The germline V and J ends were trimmed by 2 bases and 5 bases, with 16 bases remaining between them. The CDR3 protein is CASSLFSPGRDEQYF. In DNA form, the CDR3 reads TGTGCCAGCAGCTTATTCAGCCCGGGGCGGGACGAGCAGTACTTC.

V gene TRBV4-1 combines with J gene TRBJ2-1; 9 nucleotides line up with TRBD1. The trim removed 7 bases at V and 2 bases at J, leaving 9 bases unmatched. This CDR3 comprises 16 residues. Per the germline V gene, CDR1 is MGHRA and CDR2 is YSYEKL. The CDR3 region has the DNA TGCGCCAGCAAAAACCTGGGGACAGGGACCTACAATGAGCAGTTCTTC. This codes for CASKNLGTGTYNEQFF.

As for this clonotype: A much bigger clone sits one base away, suggesting this may be a read error. The V gene is TRBV20-1, the J gene TRBJ1-5; D is unclear. Germline V gene sequence: CDR1 DFQATT, CDR2 SNEGSKA (reference sequence). With 1 base removed from V and 6 bases from J, the gap between germline ends came to 4 bases. The CDR3 consists of 11 residues. This CDR3 is CSARGIQPQHF. CDR3 coding DNA: TGCAGTGCTAGAGGGATTCAGCCCCAGCATTTT.

The V call is TRBV7-3, the J call TRBJ2-2, with 10 bases that match TRBD2. CDR3 length: 16 residues. V shed 5 bases and J 0 bases; nucleotides not matched to a gene: 3. Germline CDR1 SGHTA, CDR2 FQGTGA. In DNA, the CDR3 is TGTGCCAGCAGCCGTAGCGGGGGGCCGAACACCGGGGAGCTGTTTTTT. Its translation is CASSRSGGPNTGELFF.

Comment on this clonotype: Just one base apart from a much larger clone, this may be a read error. The CDR3 coding sequence is TGTGCCAGCAGGGAGAGCGGGTACACCGGGGAGCTGTTTTTT. This sequence encodes CASRESGYTGELFF. The rearrangement uses TRBV25-1 and TRBJ2-2; perhaps TRBD2 as D (6 bases). Germline CDR1 and CDR2: MGHDK and SYGVNS. This CDR3 contains 14 residues. With 6 bases removed from V and 3 bases from J, the gap between germline ends came to 11 bases.

V usage is TRBV27 and J usage is TRBJ1-6, with 7 bases aligning to TRBD1. CDR1 MNHEY and CDR2 SMNVEV come from the germline V gene (reference sequence). The V segment lost 5 bases and the J segment 13 bases; nucleotides outside the gene matches: 20. CDR3 length: 17 amino acids. CDR3 DNA sequence: TGTGCCAGCAGTCGAGACCGGGACAGCGTGAGGAGCCTTCCCCTCCACTTT. Translating it yields CASSRDRDSVRSLPLHF.

The chain links TRBV7-9 to TRBJ2-1, with D maybe TRBD2 (5 bases). The V gene's germline CDR1 is SEHNR and CDR2 FQNEAQ (reference sequence). The germline V and J ends were trimmed by 6 bases and 2 bases, with 11 bases remaining between them. The CDR3 totals 14 residues. The CDR3 sequence: CASRRTGTYNEQFF. DNA of the CDR3: TGTGCCAGCAGGCGTACCGGGACCTACAATGAGCAGTTCTTC.

This chain links TRBV7-9 with TRBJ1-2, with a weak D call TRBD1 (6 bases). The CDR3 has 13 residues. Trimming pared 5 bases from V and 4 bases from J, leaving 11 bases between. The germline V gene has CDR1 SEHNR and CDR2 FQNEAQ (reference sequence). This CDR3 reads CASSTTGIYGYTF. Here the CDR3 DNA reads TGTGCCAGCAGCACGACAGGCATCTATGGCTACACCTTC.

This clonotype was seen a handful of times. Because the CDR3's place on the DNA is in doubt, the DNA is left out and the CDR3 is given as listed by TCRdb. The CDR3: CASSSSGQGHIQYF. The genes are TRBV28 and TRBJ2-4; the DNA was not used to check the table's D call, TRBD1. Germline values: CDR1 MDHEN, CDR2 SYDVKM. The CDR3 is 14 amino acids in total, end residues counted.

The V and J genes are TRBV27 and TRBJ2-5; 7 nucleotides match TRBD2. CDR3 size: 15 residues. Germline lookup yields CDR1 MNHEY and CDR2 SMNVEV (reference sequence). The V segment lost 8 bases and the J segment 4 bases; nucleotides outside the gene matches: 13. The CDR3 sequence: CASSLALAGIETQYF. The CDR3 DNA reads as TGTGCCAGCTCGCTGGCATTAGCGGGTATAGAGACCCAGTACTTC.

The rearrangement links TRBV27 to TRBJ1-1; D is unclear. Looked up from germline, CDR1 is MNHEY and CDR2 is SMNVEV (reference sequence). V lost 1 base and J lost 3, with 6 bases in between. This CDR3 is 13 amino acids long. CDR3 in DNA: TGTGCCAGCAGTTTATACAGTTACACTGAAGCTTTCTTT. Translation gives CASSLYSYTEAFF.

This clonotype was recorded only once. This sequence joins TRBV20-1 and TRBJ2-2, with 7 nucleotides matching TRBD2. Germline loops: CDR1 DFQATT, CDR2 SNEGSKA (reference sequence). With 2 bases clipped from V and 5 bases from J, the junction kept 8 bases outside the gene matches. The CDR3 loop spans 15 amino acids. For the CDR3, the DNA is TGCAGTGCTAGACCACGACTAGCCGGAACCGGGGAGCTGTTTTTT. Translated, it gives CSARPRLAGTGELFF.

The chain has TRBV7-6 and TRBJ2-1, with 8 nucleotides matching TRBD1. The CDR3 is 15 amino acids. CDR1 is SGHVS and CDR2 is FNYEAQ in the germline V gene. J was trimmed by 6 bases and V by 4 bases; bases with no gene match: 8. CDR3 in DNA: TGTGCCAGCAGCTCACCAGGGGGCTGGGGCAATGAGCAGTTCTTC. This encodes CASSSPGGWGNEQFF.

The chain combines TRBV29-1 with TRBJ1-1, with 8 nucleotides matching TRBD1. V lost 6 bases to trimming and J lost 12 bases; unmatched junction nucleotides: 15. The CDR3 length is 13 residues. Germline CDR1 and CDR2: SQVTM and ANQGSEA. CDR3 amino acids: CSVGEPGQAYTFF. The CDR3, as DNA: TGCAGCGTCGGAGAACCGGGACAGGCTTATACTTTCTTT.

This chain links TRBV2 with TRBJ2-2, with 10 bases lining up with TRBD1. Germline V gene lookup returns CDR1 SNHLY and CDR2 FYNNEI. The CDR3 runs to 14 residues. V lost 6 bases to trimming and J lost 5 bases; unmatched junction nucleotides: 3. The CDR3 is CASRGDRGTGELFF. CDR3 in DNA: TGTGCCAGCAGAGGGGACAGGGGAACCGGGGAGCTGTTTTTT.

This clonotype has just a few counts. The rearrangement uses TRBV4-2 and TRBJ2-5; D might be TRBD2 (6 bases). The CDR3 covers 16 residues. Between the trimmed V and J ends, which lost 1 base and 1 base, there was a span of 13 bases. CDR1 and CDR2 from the germline V gene are LGHNA and YNFKEQ. CDR3 sequence (DNA): TGTGCCAGCAGCCAAGCAACCTGGGGGGTCCAAGAGACCCAGTACTTC. The encoded protein is CASSQATWGVQETQYF.

This clonotype was found a few times. This chain links TRBV19 with TRBJ1-5; D gene uncertain. Trimming shortened V by 0 bases and J by 0 bases, and 3 bases separated the two germline ends. Germline V gives CDR1 LNHDA, CDR2 SQIVND (reference sequence). The CDR3 is made up of 14 amino acids. The CDR3 bases are TGTGCCAGTAGTATAGAGGGTAGCAATCAGCCCCAGCATTTT. Translated, it gives CASSIEGSNQPQHF. Complete variable domain (other parts from reference TRBV19 and TRBJ1-5): DGGITQSPKYLFRKEGQNVTLSCEQNLNHDAMYWYRQDPGQGLRLIYYSQIVNDFQKGDIAEGYSVSREKKESFPLTVTSAQKNPTAFYLCASSIEGSNQPQHFGDGTRLSIL.

This clonotype was counted between two and nine times. The CDR3 loop is CASSDYLDNYGYTF. CDR3 DNA: TGTGCCAGCAGCGACTACCTAGATAACTATGGCTACACCTTC. The chain couples TRBV7-2 to TRBJ1-2; D not resolved. The CDR3 has 14 amino acids. Trimming left V 5 bases short and J 1 base short, with 11 bases between. Germline-derived CDR1 and CDR2 are SGHTA and FQGNSA.

The chain is built from TRBV20-1 and TRBJ2-4; no firm D call. Trimming removed 3 bases from V and 8 bases from J, with 14 bases in between. CDR3 size: 13 residues. CDR1 is DFQATT, CDR2 SNEGSKA, per germline (reference sequence). The CDR3 reads CSASRLVWDIQYF. In DNA, the CDR3 is TGCAGTGCTAGTCGTCTAGTCTGGGACATTCAGTACTTC.

The chain joins TRBV4-1 to TRBJ1-5; a possible D gene is TRBD1 (6 bases). V lost 0 bases and J 6 bases, leaving 12 bases between the germline ends. The CDR3 extends over 15 amino acids. The V gene's germline CDR1 is MGHRA and CDR2 YSYEKL. The CDR3 protein is CASSQDRGVGQPQHF. The CDR3 nucleotides are TGCGCCAGCAGCCAAGACAGGGGCGTCGGTCAGCCCCAGCATTTT.

This clonotype has only a few counts. The chain couples TRBV4-1 to TRBJ2-2; 10 bases align to TRBD1. Germline trimming cut 4 bases from V and 6 bases from J; bases unmatched to any gene: 5. From germline, CDR1 is MGHRA and CDR2 YSYEKL. CDR3 length: 15 amino acids. CDR3 in amino acids: CASSRGQGPAGELFF. The CDR3 nucleotides read TGCGCCAGCAGCCGGGGACAGGGGCCCGCCGGGGAGCTGTTTTTT.

This clonotype was detected ten times or more. The chain links TRBV18 to TRBJ2-3, with TRBD2 matching 7 bases. J lost 6 bases, V lost 3 bases, and 9 bases had no gene match. Germline V gene lookup returns CDR1 KGHSH and CDR2 LQKENI. CDR3 size: 15 residues. The CDR3 DNA sequence: TGTGCCAGCTCACCTCTCTCCGGGACTACCGATACGCAGTATTTT. Its protein is CASSPLSGTTDTQYF.